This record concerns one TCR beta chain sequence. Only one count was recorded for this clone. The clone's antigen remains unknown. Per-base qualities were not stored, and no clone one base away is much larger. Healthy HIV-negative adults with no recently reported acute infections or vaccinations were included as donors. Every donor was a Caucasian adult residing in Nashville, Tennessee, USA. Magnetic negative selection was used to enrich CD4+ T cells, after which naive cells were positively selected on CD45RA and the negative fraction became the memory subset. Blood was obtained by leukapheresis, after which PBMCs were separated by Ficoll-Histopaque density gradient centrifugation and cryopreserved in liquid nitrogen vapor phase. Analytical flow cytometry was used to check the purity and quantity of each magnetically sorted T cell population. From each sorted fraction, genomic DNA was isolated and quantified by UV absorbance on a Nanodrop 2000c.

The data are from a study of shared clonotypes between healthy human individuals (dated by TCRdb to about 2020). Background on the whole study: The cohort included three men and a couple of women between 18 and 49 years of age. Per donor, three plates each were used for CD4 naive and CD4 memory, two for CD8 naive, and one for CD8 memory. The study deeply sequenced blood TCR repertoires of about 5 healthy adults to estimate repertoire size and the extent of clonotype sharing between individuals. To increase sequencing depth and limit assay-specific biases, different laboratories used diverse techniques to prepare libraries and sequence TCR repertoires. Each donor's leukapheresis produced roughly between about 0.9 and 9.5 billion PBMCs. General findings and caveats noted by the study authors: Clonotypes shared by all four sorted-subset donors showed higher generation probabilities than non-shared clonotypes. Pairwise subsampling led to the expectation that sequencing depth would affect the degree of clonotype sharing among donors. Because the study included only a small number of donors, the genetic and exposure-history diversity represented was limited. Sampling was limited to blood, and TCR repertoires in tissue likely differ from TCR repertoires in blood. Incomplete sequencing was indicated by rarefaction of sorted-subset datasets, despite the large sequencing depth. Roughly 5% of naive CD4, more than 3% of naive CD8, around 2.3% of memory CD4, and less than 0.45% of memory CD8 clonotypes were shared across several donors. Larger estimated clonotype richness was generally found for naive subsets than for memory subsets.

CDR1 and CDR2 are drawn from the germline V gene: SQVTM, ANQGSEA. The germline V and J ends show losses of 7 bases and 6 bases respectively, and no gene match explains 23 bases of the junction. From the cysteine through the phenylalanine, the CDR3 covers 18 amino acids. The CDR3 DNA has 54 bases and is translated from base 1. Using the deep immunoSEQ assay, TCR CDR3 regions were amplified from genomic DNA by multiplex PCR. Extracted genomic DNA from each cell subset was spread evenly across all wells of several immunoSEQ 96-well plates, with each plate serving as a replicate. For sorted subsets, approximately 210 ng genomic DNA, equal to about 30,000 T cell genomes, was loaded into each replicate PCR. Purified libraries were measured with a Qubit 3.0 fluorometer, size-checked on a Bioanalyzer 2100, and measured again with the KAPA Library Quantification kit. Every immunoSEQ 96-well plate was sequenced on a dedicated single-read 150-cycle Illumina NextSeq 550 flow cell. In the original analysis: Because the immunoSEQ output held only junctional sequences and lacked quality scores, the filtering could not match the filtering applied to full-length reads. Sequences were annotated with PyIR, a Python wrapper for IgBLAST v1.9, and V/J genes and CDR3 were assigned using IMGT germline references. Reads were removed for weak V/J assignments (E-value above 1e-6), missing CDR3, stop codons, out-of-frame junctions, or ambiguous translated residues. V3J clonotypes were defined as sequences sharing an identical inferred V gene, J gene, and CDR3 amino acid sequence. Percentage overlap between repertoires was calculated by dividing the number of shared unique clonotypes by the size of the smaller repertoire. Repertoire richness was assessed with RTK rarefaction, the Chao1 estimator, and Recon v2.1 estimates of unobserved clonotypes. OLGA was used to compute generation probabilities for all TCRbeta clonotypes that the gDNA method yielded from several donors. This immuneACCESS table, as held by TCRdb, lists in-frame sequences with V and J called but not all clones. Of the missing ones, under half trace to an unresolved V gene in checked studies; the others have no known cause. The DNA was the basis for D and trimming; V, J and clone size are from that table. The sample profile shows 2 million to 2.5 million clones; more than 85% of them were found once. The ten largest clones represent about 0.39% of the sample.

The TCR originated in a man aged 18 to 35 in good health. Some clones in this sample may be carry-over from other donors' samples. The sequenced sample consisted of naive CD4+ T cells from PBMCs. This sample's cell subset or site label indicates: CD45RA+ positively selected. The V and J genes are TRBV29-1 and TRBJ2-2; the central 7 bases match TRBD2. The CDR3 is CSAQSRSGLAGASGELFF. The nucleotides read TGCAGCGCACAAAGTAGATCGGGTTTGGCGGGAGCGTCCGGGGAGCTGTTTTTT.